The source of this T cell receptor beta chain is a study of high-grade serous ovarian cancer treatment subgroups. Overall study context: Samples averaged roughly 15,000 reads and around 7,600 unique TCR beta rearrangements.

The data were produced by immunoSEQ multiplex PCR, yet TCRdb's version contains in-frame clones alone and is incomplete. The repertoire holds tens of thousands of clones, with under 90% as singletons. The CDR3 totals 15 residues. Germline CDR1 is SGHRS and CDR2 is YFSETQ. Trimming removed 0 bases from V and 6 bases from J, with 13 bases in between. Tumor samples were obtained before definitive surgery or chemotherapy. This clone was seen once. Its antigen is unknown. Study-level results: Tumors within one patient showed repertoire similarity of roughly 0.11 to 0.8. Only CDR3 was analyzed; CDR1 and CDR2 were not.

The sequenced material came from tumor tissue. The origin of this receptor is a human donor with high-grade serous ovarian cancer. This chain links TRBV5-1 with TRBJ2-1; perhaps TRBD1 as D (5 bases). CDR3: CASSLDGQGVNEQFF. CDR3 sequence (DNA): TGCGCCAGCAGCTTGGACGGTCAGGGTGTCAATGAGCAGTTCTTC.